Shown below are 13 T cell receptor beta chains from a single sample sequenced in a study of T cells in tuberculosis. Regarding time point: new active TB diagnosis, blood taken before or within 7 days of starting treatment. Clones were read by immunoSEQ multiplex PCR, and TCRdb kept only the in-frame ones, dropping some. The sample has about 49,000 clones, about 95% seen once; the top ten hold approximately 1.5%. Sample: PBMCs, taken at tuberculosis diagnosis. The receptors stem from an adult with tuberculosis.

This chain joins TRBV11-3 and TRBJ2-1; TRBD1 might be the D (5 bases). The germline V and J ends were trimmed by 5 bases and 8 bases, with 28 bases remaining between them. Germline V gene sequence: CDR1 SGHNT, CDR2 YENEEA. This CDR3 region has 18 residues. In DNA form, the CDR3 reads TGTGCCAGCAGCCCCGGTGGGGCGCTCGCCACCGAAGTCGATGAGCAGTTCTTC. Amino acid sequence: CASSPGGALATEVDEQFF.

This chain joins TRBV7-3 and TRBJ2-1; no clear D gene. This CDR3 is built from 16 residues. Germline CDR1 and CDR2: SGHTA and FQGTGA. The V and J ends lost 5 bases and 0 bases respectively, with 14 bases between them. As DNA, the CDR3 is TGTGCCAGCAGCCTCTTCAGCGCCAGCTCCTACAATGAGCAGTTCTTC. Translated: CASSLFSASSYNEQFF.

This clone was detected only a few times. This CDR3 reads CAWSPTGDSNQPQHF. Written as DNA, the CDR3 is TGTGCCTGGAGTCCGACAGGGGATAGCAATCAGCCCCAGCATTTT. The genes are TRBV30 and TRBJ1-5, with TRBD1 identical over 8 bases. Trimming at V came to 2 bases and at J to 0 bases, leaving 3 bases not matched to a gene. This CDR3 has 15 residues. Germline CDR1 is GTSNPN and CDR2 is SVGIG (reference sequence).

CDR3 nucleotide sequence: TGTGCCAGCAGGAGGGACAGTTCAAGAGATACGCAGTATTTT. It encodes CASRRDSSRDTQYF. This rearrangement joins TRBV5-4 to TRBJ2-3, with 7 bases matching TRBD1. This CDR3 comprises 14 residues. Unmatched junction bases numbered 8, after V lost 5 bases and J lost 5 bases. Germline assignment: CDR1 SGHNT and CDR2 YYREEE (reference sequence).

The genes are TRBV6-1 and TRBJ2-7; the D is unclear. CDR1 is MNHNS, CDR2 SASEGT, per germline. The V end was cut by 2 bases, the J end by 6 bases, with 17 bases between. The CDR3 is 15 residues long. The DNA for the CDR3 is TGTGCCAGCAGTGAATCCCCCGATGCCCCTACCGAGCAGTACTTC. Translating it yields CASSESPDAPTEQYF.

J is TRBJ1-2 and V is TRBV2; 7 bases are shared with TRBD1. Germline V gene lookup returns CDR1 SNHLY and CDR2 FYNNEI. J gave up 4 bases and V 8 bases, and 4 bases lay outside the gene matches. The length of the CDR3 is 12 residues. The CDR3: CASGRTGYGYTF. CDR3 in DNA: TGTGCCAGCGGTCGGACAGGCTATGGCTACACCTTC.

The DNA for the CDR3 is TGTGCCAGCAGCTTGGGAGGAGGGAACACTGAAGCTTTCTTT. Translation gives CASSLGGGNTEAFF. This rearrangement joins TRBV5-6 to TRBJ1-1; D call uncertain. CDR3 size: 14 residues. With 0 bases removed from V and 1 base from J, the gap between germline ends came to 7 bases. From germline, CDR1 is SGHDT and CDR2 YYEEEE. Full variable domain (missing parts from reference TRBV5-6 and TRBJ1-1): DAGVTQSPTHLIKTRGQQVTLRCSPKSGHDTVSWYQQALGQGPQFIFQYYEEEERQRGNFPDRFSGHQFPNYSSELNVNALLLGDSALYLCASSLGGGNTEAFFGQGTRLTVV.

The gene calls are TRBV11-2 and TRBJ2-3, with 7 nucleotides matching TRBD2. The V gene's germline CDR1 is SGHAT and CDR2 FQNNGV. With 5 bases clipped from V and 6 bases from J, the junction kept 17 bases outside the gene matches. This CDR3 is 17 amino acids long. The DNA of the CDR3 is TGTGCCAGCAGCGCGGGGGTTGGACTAGTAGGTGGCGATACGCAGTATTTT. Its protein is CASSAGVGLVGGDTQYF.

The chain has TRBV28 and TRBJ2-5, with TRBD2 identical over 10 bases. Germline V gene data show CDR1 as MDHEN and CDR2 as SYDVKM. Trimming removed 6 bases from V and 3 bases from J; junction bases left unmatched: 7. The CDR3 is 15 amino acids. CDR3 in amino acids: CASSSPLAGKETQYF. As DNA, the CDR3 is TGTGCCAGCAGCTCTCCACTAGCGGGAAAAGAGACCCAGTACTTC.

The chain is built from TRBV14 and TRBJ1-1, with a tentative D call TRBD1 (6 bases). The CDR3 contains 14 residues. Trimming shortened V by 4 bases and J by 0 bases, and 9 bases separated the two germline ends. From germline, CDR1 is SGHDN and CDR2 FVKESK. CDR3 coding DNA: TGTGCCAGCAGCCCCAGGGGCATGAACACTGAAGCTTTCTTT. Its translation is CASSPRGMNTEAFF.

The CDR3 DNA is TGTGCCAGCAGCTCCCTCCAGGGCGGGAGGGGTGAGACCCAGTACTTC. It codes for CASSSLQGGRGETQYF. The rearrangement links TRBV5-4 to TRBJ2-5; 9 nucleotides agree with TRBD2. In germline, CDR1 is SGHNT, CDR2 YYREEE (reference sequence). Trimming took 3 bases from V and 5 from J; bases not matched to a gene: 11. CDR3 length equals 16 residues.

V gene TRBV5-1 combines with J gene TRBJ2-7; TRBD2 matches 11 bases. V lost 4 bases, J lost 2 bases, and 5 bases stayed unmatched. The V gene's germline CDR1 is SGHRS and CDR2 YFSETQ. The CDR3 is made up of 15 amino acids. The CDR3 DNA reads as TGCGCCAGCAGCCGGACTAGCGGGCCTACCTACGAGCAGTACTTC. It encodes CASSRTSGPTYEQYF. Full variable domain (remainder filled in from reference TRBV5-1 and TRBJ2-7): KAGVTQTPRYLIKTRGQQVTLSCSPISGHRSVSWYQQTPGQGLQFLFEYFSETQRNKGNFPGRFSGRQFSNSRSEMNVSTLELGDSALYLCASSRTSGPTYEQYFGPGTRLTVT.

The rearrangement joins TRBV7-9 to TRBJ1-2, with 7 bases fitting TRBD1. This CDR3 has 14 residues. The junction had 4 bases not matched to a gene; V was cut back by 0 bases and J by 6 bases. Germline V lookup: CDR1 SEHNR, CDR2 FQNEAQ (reference sequence). Here the CDR3 DNA reads TGTGCCAGCAGCTTAGCCGACAGGGAGGATGGCTACACCTTC. It is translated as CASSLADREDGYTF.